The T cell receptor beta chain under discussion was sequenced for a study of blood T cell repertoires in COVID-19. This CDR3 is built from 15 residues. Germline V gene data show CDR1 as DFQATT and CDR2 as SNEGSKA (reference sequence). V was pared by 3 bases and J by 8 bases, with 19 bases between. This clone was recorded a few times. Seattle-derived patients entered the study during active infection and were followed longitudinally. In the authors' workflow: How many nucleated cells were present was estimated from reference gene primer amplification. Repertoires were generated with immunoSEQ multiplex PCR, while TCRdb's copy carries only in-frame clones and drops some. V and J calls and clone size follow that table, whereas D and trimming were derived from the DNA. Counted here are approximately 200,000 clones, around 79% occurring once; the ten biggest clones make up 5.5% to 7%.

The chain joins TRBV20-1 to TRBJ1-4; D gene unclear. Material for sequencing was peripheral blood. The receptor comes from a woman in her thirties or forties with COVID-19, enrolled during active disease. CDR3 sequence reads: CSASGGGKVQEKLFF. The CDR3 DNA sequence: TGCAGTGCTAGTGGAGGAGGGAAAGTTCAGGAAAAACTGTTTTTT.